The sequence of this T cell receptor (beta chain) was determined in a study of T cell responses to AZD1222 COVID-19 vaccine. General study findings and limits: CD4 TCRs linked to vaccination spanned spike, dominating at 160-218 and 743-854.

To note about this clone: Its antigen is not known.

Some clones are missing from TCRdb's copy, which holds only in-frame ones; the method was immunoSEQ multiplex PCR. Of 85,000 to 130,000 clones in the sample, around 90% were seen once. V lost 6 bases, J lost 7 bases, and 19 bases lay in between. The CDR3 covers 15 residues. Germline assignment: CDR1 SNHLY and CDR2 FYNNEI. Sequenced here: peripheral blood, sampled on day 0 of AZD1222 vaccination. V gene TRBV2 combines with J gene TRBJ1-5, with D unclear. This clonotype was obtained from an adult in good health. The CDR3 nucleotides are TGTGCCAGCAGGGGCGATGTAGGTATCGGACAGCCCCAGCATTTT. It yields the protein CASRGDVGIGQPQHF.